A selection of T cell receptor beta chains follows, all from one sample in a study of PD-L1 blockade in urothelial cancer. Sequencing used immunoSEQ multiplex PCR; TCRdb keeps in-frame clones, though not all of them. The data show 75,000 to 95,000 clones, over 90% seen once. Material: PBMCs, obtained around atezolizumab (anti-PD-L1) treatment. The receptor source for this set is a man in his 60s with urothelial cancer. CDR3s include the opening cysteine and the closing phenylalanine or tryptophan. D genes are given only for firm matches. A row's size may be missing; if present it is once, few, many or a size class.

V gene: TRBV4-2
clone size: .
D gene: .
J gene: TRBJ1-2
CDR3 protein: CASSQEVGDYGYTF
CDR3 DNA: TGTGCCAGCAGCCAGGAGGTTGGGGACTATGGCTACACCTTC

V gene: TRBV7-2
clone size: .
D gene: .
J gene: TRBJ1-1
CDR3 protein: CASSSQVNTEAFF
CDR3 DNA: TGTGCCAGCAGCTCTCAGGTAAACACTGAAGCTTTCTTT

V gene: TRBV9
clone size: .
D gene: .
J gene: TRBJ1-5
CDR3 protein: CASSALGGQPQHF
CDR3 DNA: TGTGCCAGCAGCGCTCTGGGGGGTCAGCCCCAGCATTTT

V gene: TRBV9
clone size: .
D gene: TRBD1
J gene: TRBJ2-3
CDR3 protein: CASSPRGDRASTDTQYF
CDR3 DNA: TGTGCCAGCAGCCCAAGAGGGGACAGGGCTAGCACAGATACGCAGTATTTT

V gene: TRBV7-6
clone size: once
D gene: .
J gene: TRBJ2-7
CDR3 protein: CASSLGGLGGLTYEQYF
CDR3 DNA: TGTGCCAGCAGCTTAGGTGGATTGGGGGGGCTTACCTACGAGCAGTACTTC

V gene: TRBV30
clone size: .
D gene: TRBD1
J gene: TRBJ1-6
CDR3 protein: CAWSVRTGGNSPLHF
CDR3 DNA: TGTGCCTGGAGTGTAAGGACAGGGGGTAATTCACCCCTCCACTTT

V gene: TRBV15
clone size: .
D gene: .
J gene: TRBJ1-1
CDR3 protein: CATSRGGDTEAFF
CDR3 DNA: TGTGCCACCAGCAGAGGGGGGGACACTGAAGCTTTCTTT

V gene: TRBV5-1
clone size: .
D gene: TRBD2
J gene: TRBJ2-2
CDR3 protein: CASSLAAGGAAGELFF
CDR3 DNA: TGCGCCAGCAGCTTGGCCGCGGGGGGCGCGGCCGGGGAGCTGTTTTTT

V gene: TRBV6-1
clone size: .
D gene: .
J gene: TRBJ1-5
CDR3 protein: CASDNFNQPQHF
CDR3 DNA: TGTGCCAGCGACAACTTCAATCAGCCCCAGCATTTT

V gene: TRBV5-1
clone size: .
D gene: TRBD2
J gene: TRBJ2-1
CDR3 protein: CASSLGGTSGGGNEQFF
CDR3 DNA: TGCGCCAGCAGCTTGGGTGGGACTAGCGGGGGGGGAAATGAGCAGTTCTTC

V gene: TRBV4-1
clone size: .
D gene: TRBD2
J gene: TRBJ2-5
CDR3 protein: CASSFYGGGSGETQYF
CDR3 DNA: TGCGCCAGCAGCTTCTATGGGGGGGGAAGTGGTGAGACCCAGTACTTC

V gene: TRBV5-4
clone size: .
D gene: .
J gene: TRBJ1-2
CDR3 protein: CASSPRTESYGYTF
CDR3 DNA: TGTGCCAGCAGCCCACGGACAGAGAGCTATGGCTACACCTTC

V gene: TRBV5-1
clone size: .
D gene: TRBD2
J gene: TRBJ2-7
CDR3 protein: CASSGGGANEQYF
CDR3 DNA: TGCGCCAGCAGCGGCGGGGGGGCGAACGAGCAGTACTTC

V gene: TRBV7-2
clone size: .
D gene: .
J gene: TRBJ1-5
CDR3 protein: CASSKWRGSDQPQHF
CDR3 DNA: TGTGCCAGCAGCAAATGGCGGGGGAGTGATCAGCCCCAGCATTTT

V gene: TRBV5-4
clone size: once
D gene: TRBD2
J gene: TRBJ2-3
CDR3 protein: CASSLARGGGVNTQYF
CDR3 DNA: TGTGCCAGCAGCTTGGCCCGTGGCGGGGGGGTGAATACGCAGTATTTT

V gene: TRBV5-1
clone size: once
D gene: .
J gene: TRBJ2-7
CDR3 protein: CASSHWGVLNSYEQYF
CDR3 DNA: TGCGCCAGCAGCCACTGGGGAGTTCTAAACTCCTACGAGCAGTACTTC

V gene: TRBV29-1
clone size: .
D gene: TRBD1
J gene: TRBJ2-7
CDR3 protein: CSVETGQGAYEQYF
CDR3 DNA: TGCAGCGTAGAAACGGGACAGGGGGCCTACGAGCAGTACTTC

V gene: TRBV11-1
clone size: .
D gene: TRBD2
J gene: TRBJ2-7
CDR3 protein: CASSLQVAGPYEQYF
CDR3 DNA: TGTGCCAGCAGCTTACAGGTAGCGGGACCCTACGAGCAGTACTTC

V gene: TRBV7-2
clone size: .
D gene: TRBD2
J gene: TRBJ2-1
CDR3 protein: CASSLASGYNEQFF
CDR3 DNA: TGTGCCAGCAGCTTGGCTAGCGGGTACAATGAGCAGTTCTTC

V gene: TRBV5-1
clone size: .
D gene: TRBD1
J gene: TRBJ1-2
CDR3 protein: CASSWDSLNYGYTF
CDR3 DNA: TGCGCCAGCAGCTGGGACAGTCTTAACTATGGCTACACCTTC

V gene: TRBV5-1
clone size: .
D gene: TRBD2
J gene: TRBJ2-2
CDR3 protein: CASSSLAGADTGELFF
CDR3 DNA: TGCGCCAGCAGCTCCTTAGCGGGAGCCGACACCGGGGAGCTGTTTTTT

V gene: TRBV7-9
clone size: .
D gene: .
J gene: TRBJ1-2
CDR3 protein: CASSPGDPNYGYTF
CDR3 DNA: TGTGCCAGCAGCCCAGGGGACCCTAACTATGGCTACACCTTC

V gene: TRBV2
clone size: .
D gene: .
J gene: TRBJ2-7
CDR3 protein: CASSERYEQYF
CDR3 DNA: TGTGCCAGCAGTGAACGCTACGAGCAGTACTTC

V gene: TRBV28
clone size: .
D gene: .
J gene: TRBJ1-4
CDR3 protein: CASRGEGVEKLFF
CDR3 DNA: TGTGCCAGCAGGGGCGAGGGGGTCGAAAAACTGTTTTTT

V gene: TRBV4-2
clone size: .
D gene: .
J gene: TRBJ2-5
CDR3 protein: CASSHPGDSPETQYF
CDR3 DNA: TGTGCCAGCAGCCACCCAGGGGATTCGCCAGAGACCCAGTACTTC

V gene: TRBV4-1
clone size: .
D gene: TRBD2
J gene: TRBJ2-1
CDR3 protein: CASSQGTSGRYNEQFF
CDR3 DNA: TGCGCCAGCAGCCAAGGGACTAGCGGGCGGTACAATGAGCAGTTCTTC

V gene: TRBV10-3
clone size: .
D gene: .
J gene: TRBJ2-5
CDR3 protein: CAISDTSLGQETQYF
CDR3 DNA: TGTGCCATCAGTGATACTAGTCTGGGGCAAGAGACCCAGTACTTC

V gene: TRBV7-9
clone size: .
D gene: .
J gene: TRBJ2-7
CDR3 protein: CASSLGSPYEQYF
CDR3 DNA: TGTGCCAGCAGCTTGGGGAGTCCCTACGAGCAGTACTTC

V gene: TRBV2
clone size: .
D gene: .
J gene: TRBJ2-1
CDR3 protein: CASSLQGTYSYNEQFF
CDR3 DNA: TGTGCCAGCAGCCTCCAGGGGACGTACTCCTACAATGAGCAGTTCTTC

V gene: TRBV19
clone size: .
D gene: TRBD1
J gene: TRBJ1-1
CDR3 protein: CASSMGQGSFMNTEAFF
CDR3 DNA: TGTGCCAGTAGTATGGGACAGGGGTCGTTCATGAACACTGAAGCTTTCTTT

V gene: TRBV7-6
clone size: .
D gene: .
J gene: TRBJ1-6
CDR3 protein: CASSLEIPGLHNSPLHF
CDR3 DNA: TGTGCCAGCAGCTTAGAGATTCCAGGGTTGCATAATTCACCCCTCCACTTT

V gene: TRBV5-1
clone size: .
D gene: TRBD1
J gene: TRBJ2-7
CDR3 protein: CASSSTGESNEQYF
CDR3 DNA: TGCGCCAGCAGCAGCACAGGGGAATCTAACGAGCAGTACTTC

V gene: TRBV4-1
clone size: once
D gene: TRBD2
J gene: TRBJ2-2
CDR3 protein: CASSQEGWTGGTGELFF
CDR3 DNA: TGCGCCAGCAGCCAAGAAGGGTGGACGGGGGGGACCGGGGAGCTGTTTTTT

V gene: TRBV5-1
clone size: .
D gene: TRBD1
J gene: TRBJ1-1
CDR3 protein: CASSRDRNEAFF
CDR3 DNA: TGCGCCAGCAGCAGGGACAGGAATGAGGCTTTCTTT

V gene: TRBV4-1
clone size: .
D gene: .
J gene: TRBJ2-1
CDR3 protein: CASSQDYERDYNEQFF
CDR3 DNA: TGCGCCAGCAGCCAAGATTACGAACGGGACTACAATGAGCAGTTCTTC

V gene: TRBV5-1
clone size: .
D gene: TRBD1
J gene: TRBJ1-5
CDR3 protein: CASSPSGGNQPQHF
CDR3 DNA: TGCGCCAGCAGCCCCTCAGGGGGAAATCAGCCCCAGCATTTT

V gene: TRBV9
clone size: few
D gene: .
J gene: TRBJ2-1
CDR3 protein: CASSVGEWTWEQFF
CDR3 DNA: TGTGCCAGCAGCGTAGGGGAGTGGACTTGGGAGCAGTTCTTC

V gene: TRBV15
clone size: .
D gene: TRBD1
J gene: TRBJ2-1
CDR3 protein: CATSGPVRDSQFGEQFF
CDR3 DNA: TGTGCCACCAGCGGGCCAGTTCGGGACAGCCAGTTTGGTGAGCAGTTCTTC

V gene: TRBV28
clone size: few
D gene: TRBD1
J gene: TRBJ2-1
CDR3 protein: CASSTLGTALHNEQFF
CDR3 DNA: TGTGCCAGCAGTACCCTCGGGACAGCGCTTCACAATGAGCAGTTCTTC

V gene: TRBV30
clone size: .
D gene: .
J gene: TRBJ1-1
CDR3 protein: CAWSVQGNTEAFF
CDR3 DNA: TGTGCCTGGAGTGTACAGGGGAACACTGAAGCTTTCTTT

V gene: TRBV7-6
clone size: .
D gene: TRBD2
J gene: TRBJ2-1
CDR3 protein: CASSHPGLAGGEQFF
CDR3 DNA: TGTGCCAGCAGCCACCCGGGACTAGCGGGAGGAGAGCAGTTCTTC

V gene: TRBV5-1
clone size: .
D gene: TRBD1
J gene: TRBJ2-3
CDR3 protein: CASRQDRGHLYF
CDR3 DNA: TGCGCCAGCAGACAAGACAGGGGGCACTTGTATTTT

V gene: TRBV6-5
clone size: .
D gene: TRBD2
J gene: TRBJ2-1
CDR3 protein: CASNEGLAGDNEQFF
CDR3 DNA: TGTGCCAGCAATGAGGGACTAGCGGGGGACAATGAGCAGTTCTTC

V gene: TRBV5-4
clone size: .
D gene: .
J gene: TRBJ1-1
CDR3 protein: CASSLARVGTEAFF
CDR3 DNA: TGTGCCAGCAGCTTGGCCAGGGTCGGCACTGAAGCTTTCTTT

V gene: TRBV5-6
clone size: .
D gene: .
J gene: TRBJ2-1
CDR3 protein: CASSHNTGVGGEQFF
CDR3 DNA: TGTGCCAGCAGCCATAATACGGGAGTTGGGGGTGAGCAGTTCTTC

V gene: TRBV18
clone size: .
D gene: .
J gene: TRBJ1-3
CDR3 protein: CASSPSGLSGNTIYF
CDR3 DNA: TGTGCCAGCTCACCTTCGGGTCTCTCTGGAAACACCATATATTTT

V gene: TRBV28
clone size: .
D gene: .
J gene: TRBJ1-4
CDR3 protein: CASRGLTRNEKLFF
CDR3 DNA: TGTGCCAGCAGGGGACTCACCCGGAATGAAAAACTGTTTTTT

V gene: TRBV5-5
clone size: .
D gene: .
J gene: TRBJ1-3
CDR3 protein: CASSLGNRGNTIYF
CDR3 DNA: TGTGCCAGCAGTCTGGGAAACAGGGGAAACACCATATATTTT

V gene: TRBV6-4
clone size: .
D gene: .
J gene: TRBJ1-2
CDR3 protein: CASKASGLNYGYTF
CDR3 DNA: TGTGCCAGCAAGGCTTCAGGTCTTAACTATGGCTACACCTTC

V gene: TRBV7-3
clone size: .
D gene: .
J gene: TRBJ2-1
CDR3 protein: CASSLSPRNEQFF
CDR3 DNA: TGTGCCAGCAGCTTAAGCCCTAGGAATGAGCAGTTCTTC

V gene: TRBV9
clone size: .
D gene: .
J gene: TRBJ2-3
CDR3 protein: CASSVRGDTQYF
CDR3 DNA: TGTGCCAGCAGCGTAAGGGGGGATACGCAGTATTTT

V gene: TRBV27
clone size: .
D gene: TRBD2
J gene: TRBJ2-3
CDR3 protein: CASSPLAGATDTQYF
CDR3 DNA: TGTGCCAGCAGTCCACTAGCGGGAGCCACAGATACGCAGTATTTT

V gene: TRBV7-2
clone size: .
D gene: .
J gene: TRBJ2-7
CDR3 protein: CASSLGQIYEQYF
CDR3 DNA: TGTGCCAGCAGCCTAGGACAGATCTACGAGCAGTACTTC

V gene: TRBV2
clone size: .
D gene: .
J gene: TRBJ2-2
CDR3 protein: CASSGGVFSGELFF
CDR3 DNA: TGTGCCAGCAGTGGGGGGGTTTTTTCCGGGGAGCTGTTTTTT

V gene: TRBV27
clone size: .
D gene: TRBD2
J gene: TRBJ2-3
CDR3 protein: CASSGLADHTDTQYF
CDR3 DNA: TGTGCCAGCAGCGGACTAGCGGACCACACAGATACGCAGTATTTT